Each of the 21 T cell receptor beta chains below was sequenced from the same sample in a study of Graves' ophthalmopathy and Graves' hyperthyroidism. Amplified material comprised TCR beta CDR3 regions derived from RNA transcripts. HTBI primers served in a first-round RT-PCR, which a second-round multiplex PCR followed. One entry per CDR3 protein, called by TCRdb with MiXCR from the multiplex PCR reads. This repertoire shows hundreds of thousands of distinct CDR3 sequences, 35% to 50% found once; its top ten account for more than 2.5%. Sequenced input: peripheral blood. These receptor sequences come from an adult man with Graves' ophthalmopathy.

The chain employs TRBV10-3 and TRBJ2-5; no reliable D call. Per germline, CDR1 ENHRY and CDR2 SYGVKD. The CDR3 runs 14 residues. V lost 10 bases to trimming and J lost 0 bases, with 15 bases between them. The CDR3 reads CASSPRRNQETQYF. In DNA form, the CDR3 reads TGTGCCAGCAGCCCAAGACGGAACCAAGAGACCCAGTACTTC.

Concerning this clonotype itself: This clone may be a read error of a much larger clone one base away. V gene TRBV25-1 combines with J gene TRBJ1-4; the D is unclear. Germline-derived CDR1 and CDR2 are MGHDK and SYGVNS. The CDR3 loop spans 14 amino acids. The CDR3 region is CATSPGIRGEKLFF. The CDR3 region has the DNA TGTGCCACCAGTCCGGGGATTCGCGGTGAAAAACTGTTTTTT.

V gene TRBV15 combines with J gene TRBJ1-4; D gene ambiguous. Trimming stripped 3 bases from V and 4 bases from J, with 6 bases between. This CDR3 spans 13 amino acids. Germline V gives CDR1 LNHNV, CDR2 YYDKDF (reference sequence). The DNA of the CDR3 is TGTGCCACCAGCAGGGACGGTAATGAAAAACTGTTTTTT. It codes for CATSRDGNEKLFF.

The J gene is TRBJ1-1, the V gene TRBV29-1; a possible D gene is TRBD1 (6 bases). V dropped 7 bases and J dropped 5 bases, with 17 bases sitting between them. CDR1 is SQVTM, CDR2 ANQGSEA, per germline. This CDR3 comprises 13 residues. CDR3 amino acids: CSAQGGRVTEAFF. CDR3 in DNA: TGCAGCGCACAAGGGGGGAGAGTAACTGAAGCTTTCTTT.

This chain joins TRBV29-1 and TRBJ2-1; 9 nucleotides match TRBD1. The V gene's germline CDR1 is SQVTM and CDR2 ANQGSEA. The CDR3 is made up of 14 amino acids. With 5 bases clipped from V and 8 bases from J, the junction kept 10 bases outside the gene matches. The CDR3 here is CSVKRGTGLDEQFF. The DNA for the CDR3 is TGCAGCGTTAAGAGGGGGACAGGGCTCGATGAGCAGTTCTTC.

The rearrangement uses TRBV29-1 and TRBJ1-4, with 8 bases lining up with TRBD1. J was trimmed by 5 bases and V by 4 bases; bases with no gene match: 6. The CDR3 length is 14 residues. Germline V gene data show CDR1 as SQVTM and CDR2 as ANQGSEA. In DNA form, the CDR3 reads TGCAGCGTTGGGCAGGGGGCTTACAATGAAAAACTGTTTTTT. Residues: CSVGQGAYNEKLFF.

In this sample, this clonotype turned up many times. CDR3: CASTGTTGGRKTEAFF. DNA for the CDR3: TGTGCCTCCACTGGGACGACAGGGGGAAGAAAGACTGAAGCTTTCTTT. The chain couples TRBV2 to TRBJ1-1, with 9 bases lining up with TRBD1. The CDR3 extends over 16 amino acids. V shed 11 bases, J shed 5 bases, and the junction held 18 bases outside the gene matches. Germline V gives CDR1 SNHLY, CDR2 FYNNEI.

Of note for this clonotype: The junction and the germline gene differ at one end; a read error may be behind it. This rearrangement joins TRBV10-3 to TRBJ2-7, with 9 bases that match TRBD1. Germline V gene data show CDR1 as ENHRY and CDR2 as SYGVKD. The CDR3 has 14 amino acids. CDR3 region: CASSATGGVCEQYF. As DNA, the CDR3 is TGTGCCAGCAGTGCGACAGGGGGTGTATGCGAGCAGTACTTC.

This clonotype has ten or more counts. CDR3 sequence: CASSVWNYEQYF. The CDR3 DNA reads TGTGCCAGCAGCGTATGGAACTACGAGCAGTACTTC. This chain connects TRBV7-9 to TRBJ2-7; no clear D. The germline CDR1 and CDR2 sequences are SEHNR and FQNEAQ (reference sequence). The CDR3 runs to 12 residues. V lost 5 bases to trimming and J lost 3 bases, with 8 bases between them.

Notes on this clonotype: One end of the junction varies from germline; a read error may be responsible. V and J are TRBV10-3 and TRBJ1-2, with no clear D. This CDR3 has 13 residues. Germline CDR1 and CDR2: ENHRY and SYGVKD. CDR3 residues: CASSERQNYGYTF. The CDR3 bases are TGTGCCAGCAGTGAAAGACAAAACTATGGCTACACCTTC.

V and J are TRBV7-2 and TRBJ2-5; either TRBD1 or TRBD2 may supply D (5 bases each). This CDR3 has 16 amino acids. Germline V gene sequence: CDR1 SGHTA, CDR2 FQGNSA. Trimming pared 1 base from V and 6 bases from J, leaving 18 bases between. The CDR3 is CASSLVEGLGRQTQYF. The CDR3, as DNA: TGTGCCAGCAGCTTAGTTGAGGGGTTGGGGCGTCAGACCCAGTACTTC.

This clonotype was observed a handful of times. The chain combines TRBV4-2 with TRBJ1-1; no reliable D call. The CDR3 has 14 residues. Trimming cost V 3 bases and J 5 bases, with 13 bases left between them. Germline loops: CDR1 LGHNA, CDR2 YNFKEQ. CDR3 region: CASSHPGEGTEAFF. The CDR3 region has the DNA TGTGCCAGCAGCCACCCCGGGGAGGGAACTGAAGCTTTCTTT.

The V call is TRBV12-3 or TRBV12-4, the J call TRBJ1-1; no clear D. V lost 7 bases to trimming and J lost 3 bases, with 21 bases between them. The CDR3 is made up of 16 amino acids. CDR3 sequence reads: CASTRGGSISHTEAFF. The CDR3 DNA reads as TGTGCCAGCACCAGAGGCGGGAGCATCTCTCACACTGAAGCTTTCTTT.

The chain has TRBV20-1 and TRBJ2-5; 7 bases match TRBD2. Per germline, CDR1 DFQATT and CDR2 SNEGSKA (reference sequence). The CDR3 covers 11 residues. The V and J ends lost 3 bases and 9 bases, in that order; junction bases with no gene match: 4. The CDR3 DNA follows: TGCAGTGCTAGTCGGGGAGGGGCCCAGTACTTC. It specifies CSASRGGAQYF.

On this clonotype itself: A much larger clone differs from this one at a single base, so this may be a read error. This chain uses TRBV10-3 with TRBJ1-2; D is perhaps TRBD1 (6 bases). This CDR3 comprises 13 residues. Germline values: CDR1 ENHRY, CDR2 SYGVKD. The V end lost 7 bases, the J end lost 6 bases, and 15 bases lay between the germline ends. CDR3 nucleotides: TGTGCCATCATCAGGGACATCGTTCATGGCTACACCTTC. Its translation is CAIIRDIVHGYTF.

This clonotype was seen at least ten times. The chain employs TRBV7-6 and TRBJ1-1; D is undetermined. Germline CDR1 and CDR2: SGHVS and FNYEAQ. The length of the CDR3 is 14 residues. Trimming cost V 5 bases and J 5 bases, with 15 bases left between them. The CDR3 sequence: CASSPARGGTEAFF. Here the CDR3 DNA reads TGTGCCAGCAGCCCCGCTCGGGGAGGGACTGAAGCTTTCTTT.

The chain is built from TRBV4-3 and TRBJ2-7; no clear D. CDR1 and CDR2 (germline): LGHNA, YSLEER. The CDR3 is 14 amino acids. V was shortened by 4 bases and J by 1 base, with 11 bases between the two germline ends. Here the CDR3 reads CASSLADGSYEQYV. The CDR3 bases are TGCGCCAGCAGCCTAGCCGACGGGTCCTACGAGCAGTACGTC.

This clonotype was seen at least ten times. This chain joins TRBV7-9 and TRBJ1-2; D remains unclear. Germline CDR1 reads SEHNR; CDR2 reads FQNEAQ (reference sequence). The CDR3 consists of 13 residues. The germline V and J ends were trimmed by 6 bases and 5 bases, with 13 bases remaining between them. CDR3 amino acids: CASSMAAWYGYTF. CDR3 DNA sequence: TGTGCCAGCAGTATGGCTGCGTGGTATGGCTACACCTTC.

The chain uses TRBV7-9 and TRBJ1-1, with 7 bases fitting TRBD1. The CDR3 totals 15 residues. J gave up 6 bases and V 5 bases, and 12 bases lay outside the gene matches. Germline V gene lookup returns CDR1 SEHNR and CDR2 FQNEAQ (reference sequence). The CDR3 region has the DNA TGTGCCAGCAGCCCCCAAGGGACAGTAAGTCCTGAAGCTTTCTTT. Its protein product is CASSPQGTVSPEAFF.

This clonotype was recorded many times. The chain recombines TRBV24-1 with TRBJ2-2, with D unresolved. The length of the CDR3 is 14 residues. Germline V CDR1 and CDR2: KGHDR, SFDVKD. V was trimmed by 4 bases and J by 0 bases, leaving 5 bases between them. The CDR3 here is CATSEGPNTGELFF. DNA for the CDR3: TGTGCCACCAGTGAAGGACCGAACACCGGGGAGCTGTTTTTT.

V is TRBV29-1 and J is TRBJ2-5, with a weak D call TRBD2 (5 bases). The germline gives CDR1 SQVTM, CDR2 ANQGSEA. V lost 7 bases and J lost 2, with 11 bases in between. The CDR3 is 12 residues long. As DNA, the CDR3 is TGCAGCGCCAACCCGGGACAAGAGACCCAGTACTTC. Translated, it gives CSANPGQETQYF.